This TCR beta chain is from a study of cytomegalovirus exposure and HLA in healthy donors. As for the study in general: A prior analysis found 100 million to 140 million unique TCR beta sequences from 150 million to 200 million T cells. Overall study findings and caveats: A later analysis reportedly identified an Asian-associated ancestry cluster as carrying fewer N-insertions than the roughly 670-donor mean. TCR beta V segments were, for the most part, productive about 87% or about 30% of the time in an earlier analysis.

Each donor was healthy, and each was a bone marrow donor. 13 Jbeta primers and 60 Vbeta primers were used for the PCR. Assay: immunoSEQ multiplex PCR; the TCRdb copy retains only in-frame clones and omits some. The sample lists roughly 150,000 clones, 85% seen once, with 1% in the top ten. Remarks on this clone: Its antigen is unknown.

Per the germline V gene, CDR1 is SGHDT and CDR2 is YYEEEE. There are 14 residues in the CDR3. Trimming pared 5 bases from V and 8 bases from J, leaving 17 bases between. The sequencing input was PBMCs. The TCR comes from a boy younger than 10 in good health and CMV-seronegative. The chain links TRBV5-6 to TRBJ2-1; possible D gene TRBD2, 5 bases. CDR3 loop: CASRGMGRRDEQFF. The CDR3 DNA reads TGTGCCAGCAGGGGTATGGGGAGAAGGGATGAGCAGTTCTTC.